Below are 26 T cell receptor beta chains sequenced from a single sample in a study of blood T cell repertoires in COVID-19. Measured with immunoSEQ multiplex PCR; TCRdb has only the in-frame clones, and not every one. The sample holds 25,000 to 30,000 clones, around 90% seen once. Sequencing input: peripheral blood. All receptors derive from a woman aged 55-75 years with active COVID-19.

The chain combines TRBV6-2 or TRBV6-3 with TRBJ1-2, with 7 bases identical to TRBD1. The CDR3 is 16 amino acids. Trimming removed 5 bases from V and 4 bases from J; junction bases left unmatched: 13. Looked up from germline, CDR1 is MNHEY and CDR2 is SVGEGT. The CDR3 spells CASSPVARDSSYGYTF. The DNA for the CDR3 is TGTGCCAGCAGTCCCGTCGCCCGGGACAGCAGCTATGGCTACACCTTC.

The CDR3 DNA reads TGTGCCAGCAGTGCTCTTGGGCCGGGGAGTGGGGCCAACGTCCTGACTTTC. Amino acid sequence: CASSALGPGSGANVLTF. The chain has TRBV2 and TRBJ2-6; D is possibly TRBD2 (5 bases). The CDR3 length is 17 residues. Germline CDR1 reads SNHLY; CDR2 reads FYNNEI. V dropped 4 bases and J dropped 3 bases, with 16 bases sitting between them. The full variable domain, completed using reference TRBV2 and TRBJ2-6, is EPEVTQTPSHQVTQMGQEVILRCVPISNHLYFYWYRQILGQKVEFLVSFYNNEISEKSEIFDDQFSVERPDGSNFTLKIRSTKLEDSAMYFCASSALGPGSGANVLTFGAGSRLTVL.

The chain's CDR3 is CAWSATGTNEQFF. The CDR3 nucleotides read TGTGCCTGGAGCGCCACAGGAACTAATGAGCAGTTCTTC. V usage is TRBV30 and J usage is TRBJ2-1; a possible D gene is TRBD1 (5 bases). V was clipped by 3 bases and J by 7 bases, with 13 bases between them. CDR3 length: 13 amino acids. Germline CDR1 and CDR2: GTSNPN and SVGIG (reference sequence). The full variable domain, rest sourced from reference TRBV30 and TRBJ2-1, is SQTIHQWPATLVQPVGSPLSLECTVEGTSNPNLYWYRQAAGRGLQLLFYSVGIGQISSEVPQNLSASRPQDRQFILSSKKLLLSDSGFYLCAWSATGTNEQFFGPGTRLTVL.

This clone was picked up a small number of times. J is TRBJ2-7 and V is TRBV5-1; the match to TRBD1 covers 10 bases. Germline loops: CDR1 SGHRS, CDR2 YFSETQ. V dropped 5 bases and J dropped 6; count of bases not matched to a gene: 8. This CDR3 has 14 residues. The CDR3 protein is CASRPTGGLGEQYF. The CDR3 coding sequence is TGCGCCAGCAGACCGACAGGGGGCTTAGGCGAGCAGTACTTC.

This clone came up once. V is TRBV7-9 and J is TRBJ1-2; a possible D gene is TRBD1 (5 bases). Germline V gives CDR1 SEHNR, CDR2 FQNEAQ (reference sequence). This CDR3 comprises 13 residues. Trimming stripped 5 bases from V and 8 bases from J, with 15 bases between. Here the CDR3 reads CASSPERGSGYTF. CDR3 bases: TGTGCCAGCAGCCCGGAACGGGGGTCCGGCTACACCTTC.

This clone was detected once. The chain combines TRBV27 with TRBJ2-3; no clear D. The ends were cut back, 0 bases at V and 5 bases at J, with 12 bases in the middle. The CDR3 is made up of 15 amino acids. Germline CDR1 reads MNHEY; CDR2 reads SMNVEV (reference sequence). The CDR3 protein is CASSLSNLLRDTQYF. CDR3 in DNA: TGTGCCAGCAGTTTATCGAATCTCTTGAGAGATACGCAGTATTTT.

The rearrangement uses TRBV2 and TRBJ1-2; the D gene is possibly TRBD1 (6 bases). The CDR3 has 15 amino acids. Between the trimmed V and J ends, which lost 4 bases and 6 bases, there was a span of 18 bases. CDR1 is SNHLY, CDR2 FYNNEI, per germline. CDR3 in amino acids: CASSGMLRGLDGYTF. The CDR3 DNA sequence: TGTGCCAGCAGTGGAATGCTCAGGGGTCTGGATGGCTACACCTTC.

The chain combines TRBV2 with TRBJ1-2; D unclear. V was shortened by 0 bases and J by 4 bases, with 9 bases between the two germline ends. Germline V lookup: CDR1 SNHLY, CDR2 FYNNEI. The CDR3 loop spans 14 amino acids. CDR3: CASSEADGLYGYTF. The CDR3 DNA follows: TGTGCCAGCAGTGAAGCAGACGGACTCTATGGCTACACCTTC.

The chain's CDR3 is CASSLRTSGDNNEQFF. For the CDR3, the DNA is TGTGCCAGCAGCCTCCGGACTAGCGGAGATAACAATGAGCAGTTCTTC. The chain uses TRBV11-2 and TRBJ2-1, with TRBD2 matching over 10 bases. Germline V gene sequence: CDR1 SGHAT, CDR2 FQNNGV. J gave up 5 bases and V 5 bases, and 9 bases lay outside the gene matches. The CDR3 runs to 16 residues.

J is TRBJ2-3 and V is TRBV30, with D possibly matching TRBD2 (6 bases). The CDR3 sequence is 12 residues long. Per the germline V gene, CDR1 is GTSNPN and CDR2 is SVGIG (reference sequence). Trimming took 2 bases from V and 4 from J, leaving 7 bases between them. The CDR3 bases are TGTGCCTGGAGTCCGGGGGCAGATACGCAGTATTTT. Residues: CAWSPGADTQYF.

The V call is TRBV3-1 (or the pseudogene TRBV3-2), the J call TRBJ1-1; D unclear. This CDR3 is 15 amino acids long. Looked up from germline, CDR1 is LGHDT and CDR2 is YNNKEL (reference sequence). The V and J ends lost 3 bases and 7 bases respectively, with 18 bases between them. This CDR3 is CASSQQPGGPGEAFF. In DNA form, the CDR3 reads TGTGCCAGCAGCCAGCAACCCGGAGGTCCCGGTGAAGCTTTCTTT.

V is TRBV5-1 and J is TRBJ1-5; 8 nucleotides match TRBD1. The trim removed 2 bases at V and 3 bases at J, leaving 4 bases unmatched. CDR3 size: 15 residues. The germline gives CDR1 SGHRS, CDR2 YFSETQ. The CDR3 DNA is TGCGCCAGCAGCTTATGGACAGGGCCCAATCAGCCCCAGCATTTT. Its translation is CASSLWTGPNQPQHF. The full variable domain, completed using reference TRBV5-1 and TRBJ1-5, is KAGVTQTPRYLIKTRGQQVTLSCSPISGHRSVSWYQQTPGQGLQFLFEYFSETQRNKGNFPGRFSGRQFSNSRSEMNVSTLELGDSALYLCASSLWTGPNQPQHFGDGTRLSIL.

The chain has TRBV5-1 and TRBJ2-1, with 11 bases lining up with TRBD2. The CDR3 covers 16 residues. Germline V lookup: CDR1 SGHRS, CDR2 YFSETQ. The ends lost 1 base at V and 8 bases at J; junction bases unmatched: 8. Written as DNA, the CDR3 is TGCGCCAGCAGCTTGATACGGACTAGCGGGCCGGATGAGCAGTTCTTC. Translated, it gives CASSLIRTSGPDEQFF.

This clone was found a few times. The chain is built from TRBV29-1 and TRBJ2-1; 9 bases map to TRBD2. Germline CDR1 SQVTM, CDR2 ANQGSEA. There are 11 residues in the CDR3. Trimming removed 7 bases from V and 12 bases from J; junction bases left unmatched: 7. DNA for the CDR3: TGCAGCGCCCTTGGGACTAGCTGGCAGTTCTTC. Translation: CSALGTSWQFF.

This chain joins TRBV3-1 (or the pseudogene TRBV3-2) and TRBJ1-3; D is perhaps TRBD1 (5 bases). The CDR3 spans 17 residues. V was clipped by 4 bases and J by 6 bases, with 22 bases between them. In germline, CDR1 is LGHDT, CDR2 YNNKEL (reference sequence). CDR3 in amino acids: CASSRRRAGTSENTIYF. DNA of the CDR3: TGTGCCAGCAGCCGTCGCCGAGCCGGGACTTCAGAAAACACCATATATTTT.

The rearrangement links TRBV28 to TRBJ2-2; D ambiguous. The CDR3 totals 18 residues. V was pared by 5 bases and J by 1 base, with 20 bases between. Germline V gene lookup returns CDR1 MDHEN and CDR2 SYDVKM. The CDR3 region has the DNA TGTGCCAGCAGTAAGCTCCCGCGGTCCAAGTTGAACACCGGGGAGCTGTTTTTT. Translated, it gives CASSKLPRSKLNTGELFF.

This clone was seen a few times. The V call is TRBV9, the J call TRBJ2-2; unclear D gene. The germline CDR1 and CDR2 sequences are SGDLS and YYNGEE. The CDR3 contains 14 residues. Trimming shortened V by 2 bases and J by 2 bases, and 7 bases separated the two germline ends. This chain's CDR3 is CASSVVFNTGELFF. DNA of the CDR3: TGTGCCAGCAGCGTCGTCTTCAACACCGGGGAGCTGTTTTTT.

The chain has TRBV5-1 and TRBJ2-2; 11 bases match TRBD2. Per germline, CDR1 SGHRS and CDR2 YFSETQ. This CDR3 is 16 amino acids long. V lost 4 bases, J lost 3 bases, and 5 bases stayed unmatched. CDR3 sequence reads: CASSPLAGGDTGELFF. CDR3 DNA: TGCGCCAGCAGCCCTCTAGCGGGAGGAGACACCGGGGAGCTGTTTTTT.

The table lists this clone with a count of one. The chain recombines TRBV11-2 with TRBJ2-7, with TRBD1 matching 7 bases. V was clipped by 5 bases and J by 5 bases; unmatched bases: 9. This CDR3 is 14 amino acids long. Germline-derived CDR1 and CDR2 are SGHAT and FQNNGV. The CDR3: CASSVTGVRDEQYF. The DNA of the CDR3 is TGTGCCAGCAGCGTAACAGGGGTTCGGGACGAGCAGTACTTC.

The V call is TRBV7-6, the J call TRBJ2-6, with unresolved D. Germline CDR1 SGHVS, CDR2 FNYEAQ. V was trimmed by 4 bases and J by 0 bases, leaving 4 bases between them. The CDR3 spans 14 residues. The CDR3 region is CASSSVSGANVLTF. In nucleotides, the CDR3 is TGTGCCAGCAGCTCCGTCTCTGGGGCCAACGTCCTGACTTTC.

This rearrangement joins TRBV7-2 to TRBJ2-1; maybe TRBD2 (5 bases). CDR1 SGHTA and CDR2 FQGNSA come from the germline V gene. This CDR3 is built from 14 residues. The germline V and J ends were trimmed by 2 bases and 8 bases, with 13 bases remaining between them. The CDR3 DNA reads TGTGCCAGCAGCTTAACAATTAGCGCCCATGAGCAGTTCTTC. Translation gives CASSLTISAHEQFF.

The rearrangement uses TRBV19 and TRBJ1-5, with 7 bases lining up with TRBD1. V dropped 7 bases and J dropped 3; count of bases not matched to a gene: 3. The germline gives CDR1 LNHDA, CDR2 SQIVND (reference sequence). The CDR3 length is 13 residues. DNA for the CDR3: TGTGCCAGTAATGACAGGGACAATCAGCCCCAGCATTTT. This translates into CASNDRDNQPQHF.

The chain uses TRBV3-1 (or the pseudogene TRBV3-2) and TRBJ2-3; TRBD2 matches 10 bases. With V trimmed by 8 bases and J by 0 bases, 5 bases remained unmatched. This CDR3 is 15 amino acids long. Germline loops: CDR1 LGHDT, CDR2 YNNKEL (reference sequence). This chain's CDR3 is CASGRAGGSTDTQYF. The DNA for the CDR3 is TGTGCCAGCGGGCGAGCGGGAGGGAGCACAGATACGCAGTATTTT.

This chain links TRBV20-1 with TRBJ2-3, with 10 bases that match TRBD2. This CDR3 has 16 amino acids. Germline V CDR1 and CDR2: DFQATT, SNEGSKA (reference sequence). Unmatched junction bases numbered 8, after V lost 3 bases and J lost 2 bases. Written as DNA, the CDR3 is TGCAGTGCTAGTGAGCCAGCGGGAGGGAACACAGATACGCAGTATTTT. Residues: CSASEPAGGNTDTQYF.

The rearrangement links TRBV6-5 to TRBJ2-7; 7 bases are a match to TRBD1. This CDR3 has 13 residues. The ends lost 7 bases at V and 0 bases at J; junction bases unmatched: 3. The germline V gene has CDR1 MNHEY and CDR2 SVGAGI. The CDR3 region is CASTRDSSYEQYF. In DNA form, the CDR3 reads TGTGCCAGCACCCGGGACAGCTCCTACGAGCAGTACTTC.

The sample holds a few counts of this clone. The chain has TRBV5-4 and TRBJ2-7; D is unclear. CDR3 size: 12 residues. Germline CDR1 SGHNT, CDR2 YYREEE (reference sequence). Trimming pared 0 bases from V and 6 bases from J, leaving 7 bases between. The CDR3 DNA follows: TGTGCCAGCAGCTTGGGAGGCTCCGAGCAGTACTTC. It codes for CASSLGGSEQYF. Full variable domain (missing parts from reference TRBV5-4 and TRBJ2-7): ETGVTQSPTHLIKTRGQQVTLRCSSQSGHNTVSWYQQALGQGPQFIFQYYREEENGRGNFPPRFSGLQFPNYSSELNVNALELDDSALYLCASSLGGSEQYFGPGTRLTVT.